The T cell receptor (beta chain) described here comes from a study of blood T cell repertoires in COVID-19. Here immunoSEQ multiplex PCR was the method, and the copy in TCRdb shows in-frame clones only, minus some. The sample has roughly 220,000 clones; more than 85% are singletons. J gave up 3 bases and V 6 bases, and 12 bases lay outside the gene matches. The CDR3 totals 16 residues. Germline V lookup: CDR1 MDHEN, CDR2 SYDVKM. The chain uses TRBV28 and TRBJ1-1, with 8 bases aligning to TRBD1. Sequenced: peripheral blood. The clonotype comes from a man aged 60-69 years with acute or convalescent COVID-19. The CDR3 here is CASSYGGRGLDTEAFF. Here the CDR3 DNA reads TGTGCCAGCAGCTACGGTGGCAGGGGGCTAGACACTGAAGCTTTCTTT.